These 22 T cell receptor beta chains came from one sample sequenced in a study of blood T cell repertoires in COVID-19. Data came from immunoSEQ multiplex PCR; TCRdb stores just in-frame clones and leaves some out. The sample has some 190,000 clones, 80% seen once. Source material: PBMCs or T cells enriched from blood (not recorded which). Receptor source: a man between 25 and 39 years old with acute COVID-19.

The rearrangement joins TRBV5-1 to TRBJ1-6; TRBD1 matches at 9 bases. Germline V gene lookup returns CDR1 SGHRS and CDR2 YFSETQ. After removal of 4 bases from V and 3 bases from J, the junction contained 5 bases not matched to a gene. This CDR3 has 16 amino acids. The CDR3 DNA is TGCGCCAGCAGCACCCGGGACAGGGACTATAATTCACCCCTCCACTTT. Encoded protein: CASSTRDRDYNSPLHF.

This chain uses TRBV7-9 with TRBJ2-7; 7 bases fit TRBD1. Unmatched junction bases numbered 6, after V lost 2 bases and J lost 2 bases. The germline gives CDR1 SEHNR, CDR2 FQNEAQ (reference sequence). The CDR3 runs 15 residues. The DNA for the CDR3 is TGTGCCAGCAGCTTAACGACAGGGTTGGCCTACGAGCAGTACTTC. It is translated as CASSLTTGLAYEQYF.

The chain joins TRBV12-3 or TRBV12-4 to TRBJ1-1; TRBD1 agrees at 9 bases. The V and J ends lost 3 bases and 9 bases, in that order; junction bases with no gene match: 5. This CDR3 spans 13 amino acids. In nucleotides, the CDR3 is TGTGCCAGCAGTTTTGGACAGGGGCGCCAAGCTTTCTTT. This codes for CASSFGQGRQAFF.

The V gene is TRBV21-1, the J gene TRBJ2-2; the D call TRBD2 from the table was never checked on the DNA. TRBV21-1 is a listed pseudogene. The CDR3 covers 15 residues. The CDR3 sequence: CASTLAGKNTGELFF. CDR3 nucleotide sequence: TGTGCCAGCACCCTGGCGGGGAAAAACACCGGGGAGCTGTTTTTT.

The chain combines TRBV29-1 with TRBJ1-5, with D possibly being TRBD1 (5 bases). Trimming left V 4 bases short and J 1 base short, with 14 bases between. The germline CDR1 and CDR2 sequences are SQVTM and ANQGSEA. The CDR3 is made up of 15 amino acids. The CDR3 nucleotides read TGCAGCGTTGCTGGGGGGAGTGGGAGCAATCAGCCCCAGCATTTT. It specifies CSVAGGSGSNQPQHF.

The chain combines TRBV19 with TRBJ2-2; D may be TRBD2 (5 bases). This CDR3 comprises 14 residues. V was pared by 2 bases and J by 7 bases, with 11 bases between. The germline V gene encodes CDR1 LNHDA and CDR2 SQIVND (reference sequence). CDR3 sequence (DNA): TGTGCCAGTAGTATACCACTAGTTGGCGGGGAGCTGTTTTTT. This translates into CASSIPLVGGELFF.

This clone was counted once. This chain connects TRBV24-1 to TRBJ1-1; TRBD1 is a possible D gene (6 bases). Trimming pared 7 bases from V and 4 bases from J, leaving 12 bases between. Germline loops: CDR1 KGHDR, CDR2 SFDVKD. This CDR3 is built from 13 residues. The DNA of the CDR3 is TGTGCCACCAGGGGGGAGGGGGGCACTGAAGCTTTCTTT. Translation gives CATRGEGGTEAFF.

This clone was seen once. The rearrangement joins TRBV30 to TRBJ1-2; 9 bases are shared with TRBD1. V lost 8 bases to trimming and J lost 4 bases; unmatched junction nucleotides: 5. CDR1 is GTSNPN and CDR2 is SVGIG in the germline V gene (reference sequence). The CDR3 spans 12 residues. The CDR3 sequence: CARQTGGYGYTF. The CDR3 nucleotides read TGTGCCCGTCAGACAGGGGGCTATGGCTACACCTTC.

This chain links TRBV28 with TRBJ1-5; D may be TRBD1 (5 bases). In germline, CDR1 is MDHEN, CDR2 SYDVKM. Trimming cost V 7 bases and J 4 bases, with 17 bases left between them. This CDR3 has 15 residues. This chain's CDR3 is CASIGRAGINQPQHF. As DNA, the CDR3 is TGTGCCAGCATCGGGAGGGCAGGGATAAATCAGCCCCAGCATTTT.

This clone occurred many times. CDR3 in DNA: TGCGCCAGCAGCTTGTCAGGGAACTATGGCTACACCTTC. Translation: CASSLSGNYGYTF. The chain combines TRBV5-1 with TRBJ1-2; D is possibly TRBD1 (5 bases). Trimming took 1 base from V and 2 from J, leaving 6 bases between them. Germline V CDR1 and CDR2: SGHRS, YFSETQ. This CDR3 has 13 amino acids.

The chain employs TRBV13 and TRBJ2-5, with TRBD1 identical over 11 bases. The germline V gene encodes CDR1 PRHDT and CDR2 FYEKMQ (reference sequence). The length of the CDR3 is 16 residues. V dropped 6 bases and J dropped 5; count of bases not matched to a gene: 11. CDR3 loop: CASRPTGTGGGETQYF. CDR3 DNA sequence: TGTGCCAGCAGGCCGACCGGGACAGGGGGAGGCGAGACCCAGTACTTC.

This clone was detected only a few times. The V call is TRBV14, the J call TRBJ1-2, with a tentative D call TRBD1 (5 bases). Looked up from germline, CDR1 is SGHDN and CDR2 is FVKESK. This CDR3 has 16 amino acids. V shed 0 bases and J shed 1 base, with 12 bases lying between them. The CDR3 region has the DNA TGTGCCAGCAGCCAAGATTTGGGGGGGATTAACTATGGCTACACCTTC. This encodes CASSQDLGGINYGYTF.

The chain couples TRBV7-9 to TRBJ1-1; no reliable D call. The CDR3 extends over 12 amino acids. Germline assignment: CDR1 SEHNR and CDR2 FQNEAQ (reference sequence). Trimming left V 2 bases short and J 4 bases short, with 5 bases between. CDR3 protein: CASSLTRTEAFF. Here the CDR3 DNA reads TGTGCCAGCAGCTTAACTCGCACTGAAGCTTTCTTT.

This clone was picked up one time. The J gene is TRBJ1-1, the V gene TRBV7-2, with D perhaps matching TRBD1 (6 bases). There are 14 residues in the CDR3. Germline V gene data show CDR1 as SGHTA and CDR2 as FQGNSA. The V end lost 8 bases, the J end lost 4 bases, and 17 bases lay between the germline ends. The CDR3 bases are TGTGCCAGCGCTAAACGCGGGGGCAGCACTGAAGCTTTCTTT. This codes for CASAKRGGSTEAFF.

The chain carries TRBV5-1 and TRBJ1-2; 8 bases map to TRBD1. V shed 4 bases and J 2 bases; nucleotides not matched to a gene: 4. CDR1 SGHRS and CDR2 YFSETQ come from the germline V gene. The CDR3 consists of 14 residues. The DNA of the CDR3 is TGCGCCAGCAGCCAGACAGGGGACAACTATGGCTACACCTTC. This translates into CASSQTGDNYGYTF.

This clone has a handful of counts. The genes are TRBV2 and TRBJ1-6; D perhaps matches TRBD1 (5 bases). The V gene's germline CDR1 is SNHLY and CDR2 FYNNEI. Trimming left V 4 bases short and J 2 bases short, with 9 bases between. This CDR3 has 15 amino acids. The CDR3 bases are TGTGCCAGCAGTGCCCGGGGGGCCTATAATTCACCCCTCCACTTT. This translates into CASSARGAYNSPLHF.

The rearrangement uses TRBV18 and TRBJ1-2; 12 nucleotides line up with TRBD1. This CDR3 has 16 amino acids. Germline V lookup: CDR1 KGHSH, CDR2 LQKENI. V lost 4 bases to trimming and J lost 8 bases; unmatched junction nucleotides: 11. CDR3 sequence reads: CASSRGQGAVPRGYTF. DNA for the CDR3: TGTGCCAGCTCACGGGGACAGGGGGCGGTTCCGCGAGGCTACACCTTC. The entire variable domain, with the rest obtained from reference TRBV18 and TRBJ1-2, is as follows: NAGVMQNPRHLVRRRGQEARLRCSPMKGHSHVYWYRQLPEEGLKFMVYLQKENIIDESGMPKERFSAEFPKEGPSILRIQQVVRGDSAAYFCASSRGQGAVPRGYTFGSGTRLTVV.

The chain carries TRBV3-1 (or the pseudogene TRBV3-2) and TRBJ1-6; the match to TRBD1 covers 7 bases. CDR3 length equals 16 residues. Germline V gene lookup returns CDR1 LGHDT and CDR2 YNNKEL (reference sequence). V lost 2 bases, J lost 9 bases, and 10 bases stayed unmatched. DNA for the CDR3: TGTGCCAGCAGCCAATTTCGACAGGGCCGGAGTTCACCCCTCCACTTT. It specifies CASSQFRQGRSSPLHF.

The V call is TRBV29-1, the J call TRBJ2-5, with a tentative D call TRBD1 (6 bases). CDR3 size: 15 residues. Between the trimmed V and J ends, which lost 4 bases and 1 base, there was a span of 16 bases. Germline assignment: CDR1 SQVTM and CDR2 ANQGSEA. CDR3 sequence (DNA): TGCAGCGTTGGGAGAATAACAGGGACCCAAGAGACCCAGTACTTC. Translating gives CSVGRITGTQETQYF.

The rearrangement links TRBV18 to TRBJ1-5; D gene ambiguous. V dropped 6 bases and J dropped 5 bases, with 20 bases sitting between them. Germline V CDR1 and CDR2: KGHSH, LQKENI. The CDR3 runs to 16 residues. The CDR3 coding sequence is TGTGCCAGCTCCCCGAAGGGCTTGGGGAGGGATCAGCCCCAGCATTTT. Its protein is CASSPKGLGRDQPQHF.

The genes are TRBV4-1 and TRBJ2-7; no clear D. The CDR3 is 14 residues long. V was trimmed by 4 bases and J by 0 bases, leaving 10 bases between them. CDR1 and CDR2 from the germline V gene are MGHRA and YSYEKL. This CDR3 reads CASSPTHNSYEQYF. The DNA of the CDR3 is TGCGCCAGCAGCCCAACCCACAACTCCTACGAGCAGTACTTC.

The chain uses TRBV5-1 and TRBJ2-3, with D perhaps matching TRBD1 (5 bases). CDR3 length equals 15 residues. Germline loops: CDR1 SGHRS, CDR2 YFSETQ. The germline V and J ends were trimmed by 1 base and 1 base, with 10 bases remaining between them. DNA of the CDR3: TGCGCCAGCAGCTTGCAGGGAATCGGCACAGATACGCAGTATTTT. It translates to CASSLQGIGTDTQYF. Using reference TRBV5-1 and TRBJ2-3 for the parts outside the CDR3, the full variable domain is KAGVTQTPRYLIKTRGQQVTLSCSPISGHRSVSWYQQTPGQGLQFLFEYFSETQRNKGNFPGRFSGRQFSNSRSEMNVSTLELGDSALYLCASSLQGIGTDTQYFGPGTRLTVL.